The source of this T cell receptor beta chain is a study of human T cells and chemical hapten exposure. This CDR3 contains 15 residues. The germline CDR1 and CDR2 sequences are SGHAT and FQDESV (reference sequence). V shed 3 bases and J shed 9 bases, with 18 bases lying between them. Time point specified: patch test 3, about 24 weeks after DPC sensitization. Treatment noted: therapeutic diphenylcyclopropenone sensitization with weekly scalp DPC. This clonotype was seen more than once but under ten times. Each CDR3 protein is one row after TCRdb ran MiXCR on the RACE reads. The data contain roughly 64,000 distinct CDR3 sequences, roughly 9.6% of them seen just once; the ten biggest clones take up about 2.5%.

The sequence derives from a woman in her 30s with alopecia areata. Some clones in this sample may be carry-over from other donors' samples. Sequenced here: whole blood, sampled in connection with sensitization to the hapten diphenylcyclopropenone (DPC). J is TRBJ2-1 and V is TRBV11-1, with D possibly matching TRBD1 (5 bases). For the CDR3, the DNA is TGTGCCAGCAGCTTGCAGAGGACACTCTCGGGTGAGCAGTTCTTC. Its protein product is CASSLQRTLSGEQFF.